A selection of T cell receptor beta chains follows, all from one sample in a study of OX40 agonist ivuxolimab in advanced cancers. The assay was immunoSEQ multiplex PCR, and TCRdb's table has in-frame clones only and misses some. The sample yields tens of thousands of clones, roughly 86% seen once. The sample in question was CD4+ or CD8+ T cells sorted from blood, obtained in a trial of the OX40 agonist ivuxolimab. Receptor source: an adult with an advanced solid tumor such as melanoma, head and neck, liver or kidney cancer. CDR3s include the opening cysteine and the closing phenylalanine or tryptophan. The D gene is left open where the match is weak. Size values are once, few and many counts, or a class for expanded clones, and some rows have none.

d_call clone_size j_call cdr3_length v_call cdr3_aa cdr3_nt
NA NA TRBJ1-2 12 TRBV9 CASSAENYGYTF TGTGCCAGCAGCGCTGAGAACTATGGCTACACCTTC
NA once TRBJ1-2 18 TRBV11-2 CASSSYISQPGERYGYTF TGTGCCAGCAGCTCATATATATCCCAGCCAGGGGAGCGCTATGGCTACACCTTC
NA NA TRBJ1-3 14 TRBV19 CASSINFSGNTIYF TGTGCCAGTAGTATAAATTTCTCTGGAAACACCATATATTTT
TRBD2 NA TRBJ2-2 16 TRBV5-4 CASRPGTSINTGELFF TGTGCCAGCAGACCAGGGACTAGCATAAACACCGGGGAGCTGTTTTTT
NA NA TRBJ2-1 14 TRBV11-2 CASSLDSLRGEQFF TGTGCCAGCAGCTTAGACTCCCTTAGAGGTGAGCAGTTCTTC
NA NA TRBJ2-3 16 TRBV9 CASSFSPGGRTDTQYF TGTGCCAGCAGCTTCTCCCCGGGGGGCCGGACAGATACGCAGTATTTT
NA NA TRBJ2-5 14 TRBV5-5 CASSSLRVGETQYF TGTGCCAGCAGCTCCCTCAGGGTCGGGGAGACCCAGTACTTC
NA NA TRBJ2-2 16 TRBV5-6 CASSLGQVTNTGELFF TGTGCCAGCAGCTTGGGCCAGGTGACGAACACCGGGGAGCTGTTTTTT
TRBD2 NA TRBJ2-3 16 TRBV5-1 CASSPGLAGVSDTQYF TGCGCCAGCAGCCCTGGACTAGCGGGAGTGTCAGATACGCAGTATTTT
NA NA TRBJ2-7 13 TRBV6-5 CASSYLERAEQYF TGTGCCAGCAGTTACCTAGAGCGGGCCGAGCAGTACTTC
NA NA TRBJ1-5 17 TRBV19 CASSIDVGGLSNQPQHF TGTGCCAGTAGTATCGATGTGGGGGGACTGAGCAATCAGCCCCAGCATTTT
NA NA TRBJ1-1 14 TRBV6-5 CASSYNRDIPEAFF TGTGCCAGCAGTTACAACCGGGACATTCCTGAAGCTTTCTTT
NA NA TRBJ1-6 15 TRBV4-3 CASSQGRAINSPLHF TGCGCCAGCAGCCAAGGACGGGCCATTAATTCACCCCTCCACTTT
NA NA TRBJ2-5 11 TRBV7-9 CASGNQETQYF TGTGCCAGCGGAAACCAAGAGACCCAGTACTTC
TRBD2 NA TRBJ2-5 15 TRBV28 CASIGSGRPQETQYF TGTGCCAGCATTGGGAGCGGGAGGCCCCAAGAGACCCAGTACTTC
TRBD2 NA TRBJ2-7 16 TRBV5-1 CASSLEGGLATYEQYF TGCGCCAGCAGCTTGGAGGGGGGACTAGCCACCTACGAGCAGTACTTC
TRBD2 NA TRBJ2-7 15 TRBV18 CASSPPASGVQEQYF TGTGCCAGCTCACCACCCGCTAGCGGGGTCCAGGAGCAGTACTTC
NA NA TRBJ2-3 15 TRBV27 CASKRVSTSTDTQYF TGTGCCAGCAAAAGGGTCTCGACTAGCACAGATACGCAGTATTTT
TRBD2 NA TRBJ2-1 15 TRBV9 CASSLSGNAYNEQFF TGTGCCAGCAGCCTTAGCGGGAACGCCTACAATGAGCAGTTCTTC
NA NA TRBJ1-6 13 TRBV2 CASKLDGNSPLHF TGTGCCAGCAAACTGGACGGTAATTCACCCCTCCACTTT
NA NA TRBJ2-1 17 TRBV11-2 CASSLPALRGKYNEQFF TGTGCCAGCAGCTTACCTGCATTGCGGGGTAAGTACAATGAGCAGTTCTTC
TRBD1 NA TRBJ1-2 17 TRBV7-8 CASSLARANRGTYGYTF TGTGCCAGCAGCTTAGCGAGGGCTAACAGGGGGACCTATGGCTACACCTTC
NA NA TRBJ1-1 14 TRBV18 CASSPDSLNTEAFF TGTGCCAGCTCACCAGATAGCCTGAACACTGAAGCTTTCTTT
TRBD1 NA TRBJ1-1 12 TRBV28 CASTQGGTEAFF TGTGCCAGCACCCAGGGGGGGACTGAAGCTTTCTTT
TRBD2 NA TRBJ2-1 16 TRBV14 CASSPGLAGYYNEQFF TGTGCCAGCAGCCCCGGACTAGCGGGGTACTACAATGAGCAGTTCTTC
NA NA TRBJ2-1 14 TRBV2 CASVRGAQYNEQFF TGTGCCAGCGTTCGGGGGGCCCAGTATAATGAGCAGTTCTTC